A selection of T cell receptor beta chains follows, all from one sample in a study of T cell repertoires in cytomegalovirus infection. TCRdb re-analysed the reads in MiXCR, keeping a single row per CDR3 protein. The sample consists of approximately 170,000 distinct CDR3 sequences, under 20% of them appearing once. Sample: CD8+ T cells from PBMCs. The receptor set was obtained from a human donor in good health (CMV status not recorded). Some clones in this sample may be carry-over from other donors' samples. Both conserved end residues are part of each CDR3. The order of the fields is V gene, J gene, clone size, D gene, CDR3 protein, CDR3 DNA. The D gene is left open where the match is weak. The size entry is marked missing in some rows and otherwise reads once, few, many or a size class.

V: TRBV7-2; J: TRBJ2-5; size: -; D: -; CDR3: CASSLMDRSYQETQYF; DNA: TGTGCCAGCAGCCTTATGGACAGAAGCTACCAAGAGACCCAGTACTTC
V: TRBV6-2/TRBV6-3; J: TRBJ2-1; size: -; D: -; CDR3: CASSYSKENNEQFF; DNA: TGTGCCAGCAGTTACTCGAAGGAGAACAATGAGCAGTTCTTC
V: TRBV7-8; J: TRBJ2-3; size: -; D: TRBD1; CDR3: CASSSGTGGTDTQYF; DNA: TGTGCCAGCAGCTCCGGGACAGGGGGCACAGATACGCAGTATTTT
V: TRBV24-1; J: TRBJ1-5; size: few; D: -; CDR3: CATSDLHSNQPQHF; DNA: TGTGCCACCAGTGATTTGCATAGCAATCAGCCCCAGCATTTT
V: TRBV7-2; J: TRBJ2-7; size: -; D: -; CDR3: CASSLRLRGSYEQYF; DNA: TGTGCCAGCAGCTTAAGACTGCGGGGCTCCTACGAGCAGTACTTC
V: TRBV7-6; J: TRBJ2-7; size: many; D: TRBD1; CDR3: CASSWGDRAAYEQYF; DNA: TGTGCCAGCAGCTGGGGGGACAGGGCGGCCTACGAGCAGTACTTC
V: TRBV5-6; J: TRBJ2-7; size: -; D: -; CDR3: CASSLGPTGHEQYF; DNA: TGTGCCAGCAGCTTAGGGCCGACGGGGCACGAGCAGTACTTC
V: TRBV7-9; J: TRBJ2-3; size: -; D: -; CDR3: CASSFLGDTQYF; DNA: TGTGCCAGCAGCTTTCTAGGGGATACGCAGTATTTT
V: TRBV28; J: TRBJ2-5; size: few; D: -; CDR3: CASSSPYGETQYF; DNA: TGTGCCAGCAGTTCCCCCTATGGAGAGACCCAGTACTTC
V: TRBV7-9; J: TRBJ2-7; size: -; D: TRBD1; CDR3: CASSSPDRGLGYEQYF; DNA: TGTGCCAGCAGCTCCCCGGACAGGGGGCTCGGCTACGAGCAGTACTTC
V: TRBV6-6; J: TRBJ2-7; size: -; D: TRBD1; CDR3: CASSYSGQPSYEQYF; DNA: TGTGCCAGCAGTTATTCGGGACAGCCCTCCTACGAGCAGTACTTC
V: TRBV2; J: TRBJ2-7; size: few; D: TRBD1; CDR3: CASRGTGQYF; DNA: TGTGCCAGCCGAGGGACAGGACAGTACTTC
V: TRBV4-2; J: TRBJ1-5; size: -; D: -; CDR3: CASSQVVGTRGIQPQHF; DNA: TGTGCCAGCAGCCAAGTGGTGGGAACCCGGGGAATTCAGCCCCAGCATTTT
V: TRBV6-2/TRBV6-3; J: TRBJ2-5; size: -; D: -; CDR3: CASSYSPRGEETQYF; DNA: TGTGCCAGCAGTTACTCGCCCAGGGGAGAGGAGACCCAGTACTTC